These T cell receptor beta chains were read from a single sample in a study of cytomegalovirus exposure and HLA in healthy donors. Sequenced by immunoSEQ multiplex PCR; TCRdb stores in-frame clones only, minus some. The sample holds fewer than 200,000 clones; 82% are singletons and the top ten take approximately 1.6%. Sequencing was done on a sample of PBMCs. These receptors all come from a male donor in good health and CMV-seronegative. Both conserved end residues are part of each CDR3. Each record gives: J gene, D gene, V gene, clone size, CDR3 length, CDR3 DNA, CDR3 protein. A D gene is named only where the DNA matches it firmly. Only part of the rows carry a size: once, few, many, or a class if the clone is expanded.

>TRBJ1-4|-|TRBV6-6|-|14
TGTGCCAGCTGGGGGGGCTCAACTAATGAAAAACTGTTTTTT
CASWGGSTNEKLFF
>TRBJ2-3|-|TRBV6-5|-|15
TGTGCCAGCAGCCCCACCTATGTCGAAACAGATACGCAGTATTTT
CASSPTYVETDTQYF
>TRBJ2-7|TRBD1|TRBV9|-|14
TGTGCCAGCAGCGGGACAGGGGGCTCCTACGAGCAGTACTTC
CASSGTGGSYEQYF
>TRBJ1-2|TRBD1|TRBV15|few|14
TGTGCCACCAGCAGACCAGGACAGGGAGGCGGCTACACCTTC
CATSRPGQGGGYTF
>TRBJ2-7|TRBD2|TRBV28|-|19
TGTGCCAGCAGTCCTCTAGCGGGAGCCCTCGCCCGGGGCTCCTACGAGCAGTACTTC
CASSPLAGALARGSYEQYF
>TRBJ2-3|TRBD2|TRBV10-3|-|13
TGTGCCGCCCGGGGGGGTGGCACAGATACGCAGTATTTT
CAARGGGTDTQYF
>TRBJ2-5|TRBD1|TRBV5-1|-|14
TGCGCCAGCAGCTCCGGGACAGTACAAGAGACCCAGTACTTC
CASSSGTVQETQYF
>TRBJ2-2|TRBD2|TRBV7-3|-|19
TGTGCCAGCAGCTTATATGGGACTAGCGGGAGGGCCATCACCGGGGAGCTGTTTTTT
CASSLYGTSGRAITGELFF
>TRBJ1-2|TRBD1|TRBV28|-|14
TGTGCCAGCAGACGACAGGGTTCTAACTATGGCTACACCTTC
CASRRQGSNYGYTF
>TRBJ1-6|-|TRBV9|-|16
TGTGCCAGCAGCGGGGGGGAGGGTACCTATAATTCACCCCTCCACTTT
CASSGGEGTYNSPLHF
>TRBJ2-1|TRBD1|TRBV7-7|-|18
TGTGCCAGCAGCTCCCGGACAGGTCCAACCATGAACCGTAATGAGCAGTTCTTC
CASSSRTGPTMNRNEQFF
>TRBJ2-2|-|TRBV5-6|-|14
TGTGCCAGCAGCCTGGAAACTCTGACCGGGGAGCTGTTTTTT
CASSLETLTGELFF
>TRBJ2-3|TRBD1|TRBV18|-|16
TGTGCCAGCTCTAAAACGACAGGGTTAGACACAGATACGCAGTATTTT
CASSKTTGLDTDTQYF
>TRBJ1-5|-|TRBV7-2|-|15
TGTGCCAGCAGCTTTCAGGGGATATCAGATCAGCCCCAGCATTTT
CASSFQGISDQPQHF
>TRBJ1-6|-|TRBV6-5|-|14
TGTGCCAGCAGCCCCGAGCGGGGGAATTCACCCCTCCACTTT
CASSPERGNSPLHF
>TRBJ1-1|TRBD1|TRBV7-9|-|14
TGTGCCAGCAGCTTCACAGGGGGGTTGACTGAAGCTTTCTTT
CASSFTGGLTEAFF
>TRBJ2-7|-|TRBV6-6|-|14
TGTGCCAGCAGTTACAACGGCGGGACCTACGAGCAGTACTTC
CASSYNGGTYEQYF
>TRBJ2-1|TRBD2|TRBV28|-|13
TGTGCCAGCGAGGGGAGGGCCTACAATGAGCAGTTCTTC
CASEGRAYNEQFF
>TRBJ2-1|TRBD2|TRBV29-1|-|15
TGCAGCGTTGAAGATCGGCGGGGGGCAAACAATGAGCAGTTCTTC
CSVEDRRGANNEQFF
>TRBJ2-1|-|TRBV10-3|-|14
TGTGCCATCAGTCCGGGACTCAGAAACAATGAGCAGTTCTTC
CAISPGLRNNEQFF
>TRBJ1-1|-|TRBV9|-|17
TGTGCCAGCAGCCCTGGAGGGAGAGGGTGGCTCGACACTGAAGCTTTCTTT
CASSPGGRGWLDTEAFF
>TRBJ1-6|-|TRBV5-1|-|17
TGCGCCAGCAGCTCCGGACTCTTTAGCTCCTATAATTCACCCCTCCACTTT
CASSSGLFSSYNSPLHF
>TRBJ2-5|-|TRBV7-9|-|13
TGTGCCAGCACGGTACCCTCAGGAGAGACCCAGTACTTC
CASTVPSGETQYF
>TRBJ1-3|-|TRBV6-1|-|14
TGTGCCAGCACACCGACATTTTCTGGAAACACCATATATTTT
CASTPTFSGNTIYF
>TRBJ1-5|TRBD1|TRBV9|-|15
TGTGCCAGCAGCGTAGATCCCTCAGGGGGCCAGCCCCAGCATTTT
CASSVDPSGGQPQHF
>TRBJ1-4|TRBD1|TRBV5-1|-|15
TGCGCCAGCAGTCAGACCGGGACAGGGGTTGAAAAACTGTTTTTT
CASSQTGTGVEKLFF
>TRBJ2-7|-|TRBV27|few|14
TGTGCCAGCAGTTTATTTACAGACTCCTACGAGCAGTACTTC
CASSLFTDSYEQYF
>TRBJ2-1|-|TRBV20-1|once|10
TGCAGTGCCCGTCGAGCGGAGCAGTTCTTC
CSARRAEQFF
>TRBJ1-1|-|TRBV5-6|-|14
TGTGCCAGCAGCTCGCCGGGCGGGTACACTGAAGCTTTCTTT
CASSSPGGYTEAFF
>TRBJ2-7|-|TRBV11-3|-|13
TGTGCCAGCAGCTTCTTCCCCGAGGGCGAGCAGTACTTC
CASSFFPEGEQYF
>TRBJ1-3|-|TRBV27|-|14
TGTGCCAGCAGGCAGGGTTACTCTGGAAACACCATATATTTT
CASRQGYSGNTIYF
>TRBJ1-2|-|TRBV2|-|15
TGTGCCAGCAGTGAAGTAGGGGATCCGAACTATGGCTACACCTTC
CASSEVGDPNYGYTF
>TRBJ2-7|TRBD2|TRBV7-2|-|14
TGTGCCAGCAGACTAGCGGGAGTTCTCTACGAGCAGTACTTC
CASRLAGVLYEQYF
>TRBJ1-6|TRBD1|TRBV9|few|19
TGTGCCAGCAGCGCCTTCCCCGGGACAGAGAGCTCCTATAATTCACCCCTCCACTTT
CASSAFPGTESSYNSPLHF
>TRBJ2-7|-|TRBV5-1|once|13
TGCGCCAGCAGCTTAAAGGGGGCCTACGAGCAGTACTTC
CASSLKGAYEQYF
>TRBJ1-2|TRBD1|TRBV29-1|few|13
TGCAGCGGAGGGACAGGGTCTTTAGGCGGCTACACCTTC
CSGGTGSLGGYTF
>TRBJ1-2|-|TRBV6-1|-|15
TGTGCCAGCAGTGTAGACCAAGGGGATGTTTCTGGCTACACCTTC
CASSVDQGDVSGYTF
>TRBJ1-5|-|TRBV7-9|once|14
TGTGCCAGCAGCTTTGGGCAGGGCAATCAGCCCCAGCATTTT
CASSFGQGNQPQHF
>TRBJ2-1|-|TRBV29-1|-|12
TGCAGCGCCGTGACGGGGGAAGATGAGCAGTTCTTC
CSAVTGEDEQFF
>TRBJ2-3|TRBD2|TRBV6-4|-|15
TGTGCCAGCAGTGACGTAGCGGGGAGCACAGATACGCAGTATTTT
CASSDVAGSTDTQYF
>TRBJ2-7|-|TRBV7-2|-|14
TGTGCCAGCAGCTATCGGACAGTCTCCTACGAGCAGTACTTC
CASSYRTVSYEQYF
>TRBJ1-6|-|TRBV9|-|15
TGTGCCAGCGCTAGTAGCGGGCACGGCGATTCACCCCTCCACTTT
CASASSGHGDSPLHF
>TRBJ1-3|-|TRBV29-1|-|14
TGCAGCGTTACTTGGCAGCGCTCTGGAAACACCATATATTTT
CSVTWQRSGNTIYF
>TRBJ1-2|-|TRBV7-9|-|14
TGTGCCAGCAGCTTAGGGAGAAATGACTATGGCTACACCTTC
CASSLGRNDYGYTF
>TRBJ2-5|-|TRBV7-9|-|14
TGTGCCAGCAGCTTATGGGGCGAAGAGGAGACCCAGTACTTC
CASSLWGEEETQYF
>TRBJ1-4|-|TRBV25-1|few|15
TGTGCCAGCAGTGAATATGGAGGGGCGAATGAAAAACTGTTTTTT
CASSEYGGANEKLFF
>TRBJ2-2|TRBD2|TRBV6-6|-|15
TGTGCCAGCAGTTTCAAGCGGGGGGCCACCGGGGAGCTGTTTTTC
CASSFKRGATGELFF
>TRBJ1-3|TRBD1|TRBV9|-|14
TGTGCCAGCAGCGTCTCGGACAGGGGAAACACCATATATTTT
CASSVSDRGNTIYF
>TRBJ2-5|-|TRBV5-4|-|13
TGTGCCAGCAGCTTGGGCGGGAAGGAGACCCAGTACTTC
CASSLGGKETQYF
>TRBJ1-5|-|TRBV9|-|15
TGTGCCAGCAGCGTAGGAGGGTTCGGCAATCAGCCCCAGCATTTT
CASSVGGFGNQPQHF
>TRBJ1-4|TRBD1|TRBV2|once|13
TGTGCCATGGTCATGACAGGGTCCGAAAAACTGTTTTTT
CAMVMTGSEKLFF
>TRBJ2-7|-|TRBV9|few|13
TGTGCCAGCAGCGTTTCAGGGGCCTACGAGCAGTACTTC
CASSVSGAYEQYF
>TRBJ1-6|-|TRBV15|-|15
TGTGCCACCAGCAGTACACCAACACACAATTCACCCCTCCACTTT
CATSSTPTHNSPLHF
>TRBJ1-1|-|TRBV19|once|16
TGTGCCAGTGACCCGTCCGACAGACGAATGAACACTGAAGCTTTCTTT
CASDPSDRRMNTEAFF
>TRBJ2-7|-|TRBV5-4|-|13
TGTGCCAGCAGCACAGGACAGTCCTACGAGCAGTACTTC
CASSTGQSYEQYF
>TRBJ1-1|-|TRBV25-1|-|14
TGTGCCAGCAGTGTCCGAGGGCCGGGCACTGAAGCTTTCTTT
CASSVRGPGTEAFF
>TRBJ2-7|TRBD1|TRBV7-2|few|14
TGTGCCAGCAGCCCTGACAGGGCGACCTACGAGCAGTACTTC
CASSPDRATYEQYF
>TRBJ2-7|TRBD1|TRBV27|-|14
TGTGCCAGTCAGCCGGGACAGGAATCCTACGAGCAGTACTTC
CASQPGQESYEQYF
>TRBJ1-1|-|TRBV6-5|-|15
TGTGCCAGCAGTACGGGGGTCGGGTTGTTCACTGAAGCTTTCTTT
CASSTGVGLFTEAFF
>TRBJ1-1|-|TRBV5-1|-|15
TGCGCCAGCAGCTTGCTGGGACTGCCGAACACTGAAGCTTTCTTT
CASSLLGLPNTEAFF